This is a list of T cell receptor beta chains from one sample in a study of blood T cell repertoires in COVID-19. Assay: immunoSEQ multiplex PCR; the TCRdb copy retains only in-frame clones and omits some. The table lists 200,000 to 300,000 clones, roughly four fifths of them singletons. The sample comprised peripheral blood. Receptors were obtained from a woman aged 60-75 years with active or convalescent COVID-19. Each CDR3 is given with its conserved first and last residue. The order of the fields is J gene, V gene, D gene, clone size, CDR3 DNA, CDR3 protein. The D gene is left open where the match is weak. Clone sizes are given selectively: once, few, many, or a class where the clone is expanded.

TRBJ1-5 TRBV19 TRBD1 . TGTGCCAGCACGGGACAGGGGGTAAGCAATCAGCCCCAGCATTTT CASTGQGVSNQPQHF
TRBJ1-2 TRBV6-5 . . TGTGCCAGCAGTTACGAGCGGGGCCGCGGCTACACCTTC CASSYERGRGYTF
TRBJ1-6 TRBV9 TRBD1 . TGTGCCAGCAGCGTAGATTGGGACAGGGGTAATTCACCCCTCCACTTT CASSVDWDRGNSPLHF
TRBJ1-2 TRBV6-5 TRBD1 . TGTGCCAGCAGTTACCATAGGACAGGGGATGGCTACACCTTC CASSYHRTGDGYTF
TRBJ2-7 TRBV12-3/TRBV12-4 . . TGTGCCAGCAGTTATGACAGATCCTACGAGCAGTACTTC CASSYDRSYEQYF
TRBJ1-2 TRBV10-3 TRBD1 once TGTGCCATCAGTGAGGACAGGGGGCTAGGTTATGGCTACACCTTC CAISEDRGLGYGYTF
TRBJ2-7 TRBV30 TRBD1 . TGTGCCTGGTTGGACAGGGCCTCCTACGAGCAGTACTTC CAWLDRASYEQYF
TRBJ1-2 TRBV7-2 TRBD1 few TGTGCCAGCAACAGGGGACAGAACTATGGCTACACCTTC CASNRGQNYGYTF
TRBJ1-1 TRBV7-6 . . TGTGCCAGCAGCTCCCTATCCGGAGCTTTCTTT CASSSLSGAFF
TRBJ2-2 TRBV5-1 TRBD1 . TGCGCCAGCAGAACAGGGGGCTTGAGAACCGGGGAGCTGTTTTTT CASRTGGLRTGELFF
TRBJ2-7 TRBV6-5 TRBD1 . TGTGCCAGCAGGTTGGGACAGGGGACCGACTACGAGCAGTACTTC CASRLGQGTDYEQYF
TRBJ1-1 TRBV2 . few TGTGCCAGCATATACCTACAGGGCGGGAACACTGAAGCTTTCTTT CASIYLQGGNTEAFF
TRBJ2-7 TRBV5-1 . . TGCGCCAGCAGCTTGGTGGGCGGGGTGCACGAGCAGTACTTC CASSLVGGVHEQYF
TRBJ2-2 TRBV2 . . TGTGCCAGCAGTGACAAGAACACCGGGGAGCTGTTTTTT CASSDKNTGELFF
TRBJ1-5 TRBV7-9 . . TGTGCCAGCAGCACACAGGGTAATCAGCCCCAGCATTTT CASSTQGNQPQHF
TRBJ2-5 TRBV4-1 TRBD2 once TGCGCCAGCAGCCCCAAGATGGGTCTGGGGGGGGAGACCCAGTACTTC CASSPKMGLGGETQYF